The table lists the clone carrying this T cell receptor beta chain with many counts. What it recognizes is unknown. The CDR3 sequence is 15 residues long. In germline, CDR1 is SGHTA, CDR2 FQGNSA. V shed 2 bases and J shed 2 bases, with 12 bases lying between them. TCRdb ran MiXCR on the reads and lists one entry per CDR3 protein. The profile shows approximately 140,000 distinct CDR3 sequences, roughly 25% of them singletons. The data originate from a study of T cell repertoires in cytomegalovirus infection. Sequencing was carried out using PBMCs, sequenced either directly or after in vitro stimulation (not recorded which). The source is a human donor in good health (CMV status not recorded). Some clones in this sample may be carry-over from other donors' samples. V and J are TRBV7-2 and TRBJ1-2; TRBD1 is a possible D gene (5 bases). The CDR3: CASSLWGGGNYGYTF. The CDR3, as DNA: TGTGCCAGCAGCTTATGGGGCGGAGGAAACTATGGCTACACCTTC.